This record looks at one TCR beta chain sequence and its context. As yet, its antigen is unknown. These data are taken from a study of CD8 T cells in ankylosing spondylitis. General study points: Clones linked to the disease showed a CD8+ phenotype. They occurred at relatively low frequencies in peripheral blood. It appeared that ankylosing spondylitis blood was characterized by a TCR beta motif of several highly homologous variants. Matched ankylosing spondylitis synovial fluid reportedly contained a significantly enriched population of disease-linked clones.

The CDR3 runs to 15 residues. Trimming removed 5 bases at V and 7 bases at J, with 20 bases between. Preparation of TCR beta libraries was done by quantitative 5'-RACE with molecular barcodes. TCRdb fed the 5' RACE reads into MiXCR, producing one record per CDR3 protein. The sample holds about 160,000 distinct CDR3 sequences, about 42% seen once. The V and J genes are TRBV12-3 or TRBV12-4 and TRBJ1-2; the D gene is possibly TRBD1 (5 bases). The origin of this receptor is a male donor with ankylosing spondylitis. The specimen was synovial fluid, either unsorted or a sorted T cell fraction (not recorded which). The CDR3 coding sequence is TGTGCCAGCAGTCCTACCGGGACGGGACGCGGTGGCTACACCTTC. This translates into CASSPTGTGRGGYTF.